Listed below are T cell receptor beta chains from one sample, sequenced in a study of blood T cell repertoires in COVID-19. TCRdb keeps only in-frame clones here, not all; method: immunoSEQ multiplex PCR. The table lists under 75,000 clones, approximately 80% of them singletons. The material sequenced was peripheral blood. These receptors were collected from an older man who had recovered from COVID-19. Each CDR3 is given with its conserved first and last residue. The D gene is left open where the match is weak. The size of a clone is reported for some rows only, either as once, few or many, or as a class for expanded clones.

abundance | j_gene | v_gene | d_gene | len | CDR3nt | CDR3aa
NA | TRBJ2-5 | TRBV7-2 | NA | 12 | TGTGCCAGCAGCCCCCCGCAAGAGACCCAGTACTTC | CASSPPQETQYF
NA | TRBJ1-3 | TRBV10-3 | TRBD1 | 16 | TGTGCCATCAGTGAGTCTCAGGGGGGAGAAGGAAACACCATATATTTT | CAISESQGGEGNTIYF
once | TRBJ2-6 | TRBV18 | TRBD1 | 17 | TGTGCCAGCTCACCGGACAGGGGAGGGATTGGGGCCAACGTCCTGACTTTC | CASSPDRGGIGANVLTF
NA | TRBJ2-3 | TRBV9 | NA | 13 | TGTGCCAGCAGCTCCCACAGGTTGCGAACGCAGTATTTT | CASSSHRLRTQYF
NA | TRBJ1-2 | TRBV7-2 | NA | 13 | TGTGCCAGCAGCTTAGAGGGAGGGTATGGCTACACCTTC | CASSLEGGYGYTF
medium-sized | TRBJ1-2 | TRBV5-4 | NA | 11 | TGTGCCAGCAGCTCCACAGGAGGCTACACCTTC | CASSSTGGYTF
NA | TRBJ1-5 | TRBV27 | NA | 15 | TGTGCCAGCAGGCAGGGTCCCAATAGCAATCAGCCCCAGCATTTT | CASRQGPNSNQPQHF
once | TRBJ1-6 | TRBV28 | TRBD1 | 15 | TGTGCCAGCAGTTTTGGGGACAGGGAAAATTCACCCCTCCACTTT | CASSFGDRENSPLHF
NA | TRBJ1-5 | TRBV2 | TRBD1 | 14 | TGTGCCAGCAGGGACAGGGGAGGCAATCAGCCCCAGCATTTT | CASRDRGGNQPQHF
NA | TRBJ1-1 | TRBV6-5 | NA | 13 | TGTGCCAGCAGTCAATCTAGGAACACTGAAGCTTTCTTT | CASSQSRNTEAFF
NA | TRBJ2-3 | TRBV7-2 | NA | 14 | TGTGCCAGCAAATTACGCGGGAGCACAGATACGCAGTATTTT | CASKLRGSTDTQYF
once | TRBJ1-5 | TRBV21-1 | NA | 16 | TGTGCCAGCAGCAAAGAAAAGTGGCGGTTCGGGCAGCCCCAGCATTTT | CASSKEKWRFGQPQHF
NA | TRBJ2-7 | TRBV19 | TRBD2 | 16 | TGTGCCAGTAGTCCCGGGGGGATAGCGGGGGACCTGGAGCAGTACTTC | CASSPGGIAGDLEQYF
NA | TRBJ2-5 | TRBV2 | TRBD1 | 14 | TGTGCCAGCAGGGGGACAGCCAACCAAGAGACCCAGTACTTC | CASRGTANQETQYF
NA | TRBJ2-3 | TRBV29-1 | TRBD1 | 13 | TGCAGCGTCCGGACAGGTTTATCAGATACGCAGTATTTT | CSVRTGLSDTQYF
NA | TRBJ2-5 | TRBV23-1 | NA | 13 | TGCGCCAGCAGTCAATCATCAGGCGAGACCCAGTACTTC | CASSQSSGETQYF
NA | TRBJ1-4 | TRBV28 | NA | 15 | TGTGCCAGCAGTGCCCAAGTGCCCGGAGGCGAAAAACTGTTTTTT | CASSAQVPGGEKLFF
NA | TRBJ2-3 | TRBV11-3 | TRBD2 | 15 | TGTGCCAGCAGCTTCGGCGGGGGAGCCACAGATACGCAGTATTTT | CASSFGGGATDTQYF
NA | TRBJ1-1 | TRBV5-4 | NA | 16 | TGTGCCAGCAGCTACGTATCGGCAGGCTTGAACACTGAAGCTTTCTTT | CASSYVSAGLNTEAFF
NA | TRBJ2-1 | TRBV24-1 | TRBD2 | 17 | TGTGCCACCAGTGATCCGAGCGGGAGTGGGACCTACAATGAGCAGTTCTTC | CATSDPSGSGTYNEQFF